One T cell receptor (beta chain) is described in this entry. This specimen comes from a study of T cell changes during pregnancy in multiple sclerosis. Produced via immunoSEQ multiplex PCR; TCRdb's table is partial and in-frame only. The table has some 40,000 clones, 90% to 95% seen once. This CDR3 has 16 amino acids. Germline V gives CDR1 SGHAT, CDR2 FQNNGV. V was clipped by 4 bases and J by 2 bases; unmatched bases: 8. This sequence was found in a female donor in good health, enrolled as a control in a pregnancy study. The chain is built from TRBV11-2 and TRBJ2-1; 7 nucleotides line up with TRBD2. The material was CD4+ T cells from peripheral blood mononuclear cells, obtained in the third trimester of pregnancy. DNA of the CDR3: TGTGCCAGCAGCTCACTTGGCGGGAGAGCCTACAATGAGCAGTTCTTC. It specifies CASSSLGGRAYNEQFF.